Below, one T cell receptor beta chain is given with its context. What it recognizes is unknown. The PCR ran on 60 Vbeta and 13 Jbeta primers. Sequenced by immunoSEQ multiplex PCR; TCRdb stores in-frame clones only, minus some. The sample includes roughly 190,000 clones, 65% to 85% of them seen just once. This entry comes from a study of cytomegalovirus exposure and HLA in healthy donors. Study overall: Genotyping showed roughly 81% of fewer than 500 donors falling in the Caucasian-associated ancestry cluster.

Study conclusions and caveats: The study labeled 150 to 200 TCR beta chains cytomegalovirus-associated. Segments of the TCR beta V type were, in most cases, productive about 90% or about 30% of the time in an earlier analysis. CMV serostatus stood as the only immune exposure information on hand.

The clonotype comes from a man aged 50-59 years in good health and CMV-seronegative. Sequencing was performed on PBMCs.

The CDR3 region has the DNA TGTGCCAGCAGCCGGGCTAGCGGGGGCACAGATACGCAGTATTTT. Translation: CASSRASGGTDTQYF. V and J are TRBV13 and TRBJ2-3; 9 bases match TRBD2. Germline V lookup: CDR1 PRHDT, CDR2 FYEKMQ (reference sequence). With V trimmed by 5 bases and J by 1 base, 4 bases remained unmatched. CDR3 length: 15 amino acids.